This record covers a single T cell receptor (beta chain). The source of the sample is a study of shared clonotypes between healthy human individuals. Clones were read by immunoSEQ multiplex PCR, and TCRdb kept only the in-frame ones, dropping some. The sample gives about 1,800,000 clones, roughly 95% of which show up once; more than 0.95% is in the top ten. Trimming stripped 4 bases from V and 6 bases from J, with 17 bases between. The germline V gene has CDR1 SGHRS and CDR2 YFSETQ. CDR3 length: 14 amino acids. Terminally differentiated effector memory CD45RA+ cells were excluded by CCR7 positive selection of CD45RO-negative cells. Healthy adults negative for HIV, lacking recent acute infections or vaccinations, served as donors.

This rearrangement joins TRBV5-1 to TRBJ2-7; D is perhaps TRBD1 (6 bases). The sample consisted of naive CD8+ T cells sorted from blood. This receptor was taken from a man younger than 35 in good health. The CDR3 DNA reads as TGCGCCAGCAGCCTAGAAGGGGGATCGAGCGAGCAGTACTTC. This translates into CASSLEGGSSEQYF.